This passage covers 6 T cell receptor beta chains from one sample sequenced in a study of T cells and Merkel cell carcinoma outcomes. Only in-frame clones appear in the TCRdb table, and some are missing; sequencing was by immunoSEQ multiplex PCR. The sample contains about 19,000 clones, roughly four fifths of which appear only once. Sequencing was performed on tumor tissue from Merkel cell carcinoma. Source of these receptors: a human donor with Merkel cell carcinoma.

The J gene is TRBJ2-7, the V gene TRBV2; a possible D gene is TRBD1 (6 bases). This CDR3 has 12 residues. Germline CDR1 SNHLY, CDR2 FYNNEI. V lost 6 bases and J lost 7, with 13 bases in between. CDR3 bases: TGTGCCAGCAGGGACAGCTCTAGGGAGCAGTACTTC. Translation gives CASRDSSREQYF.

The chain employs TRBV6-5 and TRBJ2-2; no reliable D call. Germline loops: CDR1 MNHEY, CDR2 SVGAGI. V gave up 2 bases and J gave up 5 bases, with 6 bases separating them. CDR3 size: 13 residues. CDR3 region: CASSYMWTGELFF. CDR3 coding DNA: TGTGCCAGCAGTTACATGTGGACCGGGGAGCTGTTTTTT.

V is TRBV5-4 and J is TRBJ1-1, with D unresolved. The germline gives CDR1 SGHNT, CDR2 YYREEE (reference sequence). The V end lost 5 bases, the J end lost 1 base, and 9 bases lay between the germline ends. The CDR3 loop spans 13 amino acids. CDR3 loop: CASSFGRNTEAFF. The CDR3 DNA reads as TGTGCCAGCAGTTTTGGAAGGAACACTGAAGCTTTCTTT.

V and J are TRBV30 and TRBJ1-5; the D gene is possibly TRBD1 (6 bases). Trimming pared 3 bases from V and 3 bases from J, leaving 15 bases between. This CDR3 is built from 15 residues. CDR1 and CDR2 from the germline V gene are GTSNPN and SVGIG (reference sequence). CDR3 protein: CAWSKGGMNNQPQHF. CDR3 bases: TGTGCCTGGAGCAAGGGGGGGATGAACAATCAGCCCCAGCATTTT.

The rearrangement links TRBV7-6 to TRBJ2-7, with TRBD2 matching 9 bases. CDR3 length: 19 amino acids. V dropped 5 bases and J dropped 2; count of bases not matched to a gene: 19. Looked up from germline, CDR1 is SGHVS and CDR2 is FNYEAQ. The CDR3 DNA sequence: TGTGCCAGCAGCACGCACTCTGGTGGGTGGGCTAGCGGGACCTACGAGCAGTACTTC. Its translation is CASSTHSGGWASGTYEQYF.

The chain combines TRBV19 with TRBJ1-2, with a possible D match to TRBD1 (6 bases). This CDR3 contains 16 residues. Germline V gene lookup returns CDR1 LNHDA and CDR2 SQIVND (reference sequence). V lost 8 bases and J lost 9, with 28 bases in between. CDR3 in amino acids: CASGDRSGRGAPRYTF. CDR3 nucleotide sequence: TGTGCCAGTGGAGATAGAAGCGGCAGGGGAGCCCCTCGCTACACCTTC.